One sample yielded the 16 T cell receptor beta chains listed below, sequenced in a study of blood T cell repertoires in COVID-19. Libraries were prepared by immunoSEQ multiplex PCR; TCRdb keeps only in-frame clonotypes and omits some of them. The sample carries approximately 320,000 clones, 87% recorded once. Sequences were obtained from PBMCs or T cells enriched from blood (not recorded which). The origin of the receptors is a young woman who had recovered from COVID-19.

This chain joins TRBV6-1 and TRBJ1-3; possibly TRBD1 for D (5 bases). Germline V gene data show CDR1 as MNHNS and CDR2 as SASEGT. This CDR3 has 13 residues. Between the trimmed V and J ends, which lost 0 bases and 8 bases, there was a span of 8 bases. CDR3 in DNA: TGTGCCAGCAGTGAAGCGGGGGGACACACCATATATTTT. It is translated as CASSEAGGHTIYF.

This clone was recorded a few times. This chain joins TRBV28 and TRBJ2-3; 9 nucleotides line up with TRBD2. Germline CDR1 and CDR2: MDHEN and SYDVKM. V shed 5 bases and J 4 bases; nucleotides not matched to a gene: 7. This CDR3 region has 15 residues. As DNA, the CDR3 is TGTGCCAGCAGTGCCGGGACTAGCTCAGCAGATACGCAGTATTTT. Translating gives CASSAGTSSADTQYF.

This clone appeared a few times. The chain employs TRBV4-1 and TRBJ2-5; 7 bases fit TRBD1. After removal of 1 base from V and 5 bases from J, the junction contained 7 bases not matched to a gene. CDR1 is MGHRA and CDR2 is YSYEKL in the germline V gene. The CDR3 is 15 residues long. CDR3: CASSQGRGGRETQYF. The CDR3 DNA reads TGCGCCAGCAGCCAAGGACGAGGGGGCAGGGAGACCCAGTACTTC.

The V call is TRBV6-6, the J call TRBJ2-2; D call uncertain. The V end lost 6 bases, the J end lost 7 bases, and 15 bases lay between the germline ends. Looked up from germline, CDR1 is MNHNY and CDR2 is SVGAGI (reference sequence). This CDR3 contains 14 residues. CDR3 in amino acids: CASSPRVEHGELFF. CDR3 nucleotides: TGTGCCAGCAGCCCTCGGGTGGAGCACGGGGAGCTGTTTTTT.

The chain couples TRBV7-3 to TRBJ2-2, with D tentatively TRBD1 (5 bases). The CDR3 is made up of 16 amino acids. Germline loops: CDR1 SGHTA, CDR2 FQGTGA. V was cut by 5 bases and J by 4 bases, with 17 bases left in between. As DNA, the CDR3 is TGTGCCAGCAGCCCCGGAAGAGGTAGGGGCACCGGGGAGCTGTTTTTT. Translating gives CASSPGRGRGTGELFF. The full variable domain, completed using reference TRBV7-3 and TRBJ2-2, is GAGVSQTPSNKVTEKGKYVELRCDPISGHTALYWYRQSLGQGPEFLIYFQGTGAADDSGLPNDRFFAVRPEGSVSTLKIQRTERGDSAVYLCASSPGRGRGTGELFFGEGSRLTVL.

The gene calls are TRBV7-3 and TRBJ2-2, with 7 bases matching TRBD2. The CDR3 has 17 residues. Germline trimming cut 5 bases from V and 0 bases from J; bases unmatched to any gene: 9. The germline V gene has CDR1 SGHTA and CDR2 FQGTGA. In DNA, the CDR3 is TGTGCCAGCAGCAGCCCCAGCGGGGCCTCGAACACCGGGGAGCTGTTTTTT. It translates to CASSSPSGASNTGELFF.

The chain couples TRBV11-2 to TRBJ2-4; perhaps TRBD2 as D (5 bases). Germline V gives CDR1 SGHAT, CDR2 FQNNGV. V was clipped by 8 bases and J by 7 bases, with 15 bases between them. The CDR3 has 13 residues. CDR3 coding DNA: TGTGCCAGCCACTTTTCGACGGGGAACATTCAGTACTTC. Its protein product is CASHFSTGNIQYF.

This clone showed up just once. The chain employs TRBV5-1 and TRBJ1-1, with D possibly being TRBD1 (6 bases). Trimming took off 4 bases at V and 1 base at J, with 14 bases between the two ends. The length of the CDR3 is 15 residues. CDR1 SGHRS and CDR2 YFSETQ come from the germline V gene. CDR3 DNA: TGCGCCAGCAGCAAATTCGACAGGTGGAACACTGAAGCTTTCTTT. Translating gives CASSKFDRWNTEAFF.

V usage is TRBV9 and J usage is TRBJ1-6; 8 nucleotides line up with TRBD1. In germline, CDR1 is SGDLS, CDR2 YYNGEE. This CDR3 is 15 amino acids long. V dropped 4 bases and J dropped 10; count of bases not matched to a gene: 10. The CDR3 DNA reads TGTGCCAGCAGCTCTCAGACAGGGGCCACCTCACCCCTCCACTTT. Translation: CASSSQTGATSPLHF.

The chain employs TRBV6-5 and TRBJ2-1, with D unclear. This CDR3 region has 14 residues. The germline V gene encodes CDR1 MNHEY and CDR2 SVGAGI. V was clipped by 6 bases and J by 10 bases, with 19 bases between them. CDR3 DNA sequence: TGTGCCAGCAGAGGCGTTGGGCTAATTAGGGAGCAGTTCTTC. Encoded protein: CASRGVGLIREQFF.

This clone was found once. The V call is TRBV30, the J call TRBJ2-3; D may be TRBD1 (6 bases). The length of the CDR3 is 14 residues. V lost 2 bases to trimming and J lost 0 bases, with 9 bases between them. Germline V gene data show CDR1 as GTSNPN and CDR2 as SVGIG (reference sequence). CDR3 bases: TGTGCCTGGAGTAGGGGGTTTAGCACAGATACGCAGTATTTT. Its translation is CAWSRGFSTDTQYF.

The chain uses TRBV7-9 and TRBJ1-5; 10 nucleotides agree with TRBD1. Per germline, CDR1 SEHNR and CDR2 FQNEAQ (reference sequence). CDR3 size: 17 residues. Trimming took 5 bases from V and 4 from J; bases not matched to a gene: 11. The CDR3 nucleotides read TGTGCCAGCAGCCATTGGGGGACAGGGGCCTTAAATCAGCCCCAGCATTTT. Protein sequence: CASSHWGTGALNQPQHF.

This chain uses TRBV3-1 (or the pseudogene TRBV3-2) with TRBJ2-1; 9 bases match TRBD1. Germline V gene data show CDR1 as LGHDT and CDR2 as YNNKEL (reference sequence). V lost 2 bases and J lost 8; bases outside the gene matches: 4. The CDR3 totals 14 residues. Here the CDR3 reads CASSQRDRDYEQFF. In DNA form, the CDR3 reads TGTGCCAGCAGCCAAAGGGACAGGGATTATGAGCAGTTCTTC.

The chain is built from TRBV7-6 and TRBJ1-5, with D possibly matching TRBD1 (6 bases). The V end lost 0 bases, the J end lost 3 bases, and 12 bases lay between the germline ends. CDR3 length: 16 amino acids. Germline CDR1 SGHVS, CDR2 FNYEAQ. The chain's CDR3 is CASSLAGGDPNQPQHF. In DNA, the CDR3 is TGTGCCAGCAGCTTAGCAGGGGGGGACCCCAATCAGCCCCAGCATTTT.

The chain joins TRBV5-1 to TRBJ2-7; D is possibly TRBD2 (7 bases). The CDR3 sequence is 14 residues long. CDR1 is SGHRS and CDR2 is YFSETQ in the germline V gene. V was clipped by 4 bases and J by 3 bases, with 14 bases between them. The CDR3 here is CASSRGAGNYEQYF. DNA of the CDR3: TGCGCCAGCAGCCGGGGGGCGGGGAACTACGAGCAGTACTTC.

The chain couples TRBV3-1 (or the pseudogene TRBV3-2) to TRBJ1-2, with D unresolved. The germline V and J ends were trimmed by 3 bases and 8 bases, with 7 bases remaining between them. The CDR3 is 11 residues long. Germline-derived CDR1 and CDR2 are LGHDT and YNNKEL (reference sequence). CDR3 sequence (DNA): TGTGCCAGCAGCCATTCGGGAGGCTACACCTTC. It is translated as CASSHSGGYTF.